The present TCR beta chain was sequenced within a study of ipilimumab plus nivolumab after autologous stem cell transplantation. Study context: Patients received a median of 5 ipilimumab and 8 or 9 nivolumab doses.

The V and J ends lost 4 bases and 3 bases respectively, with 7 bases between them. The CDR3 length is 14 residues. Germline CDR1 and CDR2: MNHEY and SMNVEV (reference sequence). Sequencing was performed with immunoSEQ multiplex PCR; in TCRdb, only in-frame clones are kept and a portion is missing. The table lists some 43,000 clones, about 88% of them singletons. Ipilimumab, 1 mg/kg, started 14 to 28 days after autologous transplant. Patients got 3 mg/kg IV nivolumab weeks 1, 4, 7, 10, then biweekly through week 26. Points from the study as a whole: The authors say TCR, Treg and microbiome findings warrant further study.

A note on this clone: As yet, its antigen is unknown.

Source: PBMCs, taken in a trial of ipilimumab plus nivolumab as post-transplant consolidation. The receptor comes from a male donor with multiple myeloma. This sequence joins TRBV27 and TRBJ2-6; no clear D gene. CDR3 DNA sequence: TGTGCCAGCAGTTCATTTTATGGGGCCAACGTCCTGACTTTC. The encoded protein is CASSSFYGANVLTF.